The TCR beta chain described here comes from a study of sequential checkpoint blockade in melanoma (dated by TCRdb to the late 2010s). With respect to the entire study: Patients were randomized 1:1 to first-line nivolumab followed by ipilimumab (arm A) or ipilimumab followed by nivolumab (arm B). Maintenance nivolumab came after both trial sequences.

The immunoSEQ Assay was used to immunosequence TCRbeta CDR3 regions from genomic DNA. Before high-throughput sequencing, genomic DNA was amplified using bias-controlled multiplex PCR. Processing in the source paper ran as follows. To quantify the absolute abundance of each unique TCRbeta CDR3 region, the sequences were collapsed and filtered. Clonality, defined as 1 minus Pielou's evenness, was calculated using only productive rearrangements. Clones with significantly greater frequencies in on-treatment versus baseline samples were identified using a previously published method. Entries here come from immuneACCESS through TCRdb and include only in-frame sequences with V and J called. Some clones fail to appear in such tables; in the studies checked, an unresolved V gene covers under half of the shortfall, and the cause of the remainder is unknown. V and J calls and clone size are given by that table; D and trimming were obtained from the DNA. The sample has 20,000 to 25,000 clones on record, around 80% of them singletons. In total, the top ten clones hold more than 9% of the sample.

Per the publication, the treatment or condition label means: randomized to nivolumab then ipilimumab (arm A) or the reverse (arm B). Prior DNA-damaging chemotherapy had not been received by any trial patient. Thawed PBMCs were sorted on a FACS Aria II flow cytometer to isolate live CD3+CD8+ cells negative for CD19 and CD56. CheckMate 064, a randomized, open-label phase II trial of sequential checkpoint blockade, was the source of the samples, all of which came from patients with melanoma. Leukapheresis was used to collect peripheral blood mononuclear cells, which were then purified with Ficoll-Paque and frozen in human serum with 10% DMSO. Right after sorting, the blood CD3+CD8+ cells were verified to be >95% pure, and DNA extraction followed. The germline V gene (reference sequence) gives CDR1 as MNHNY and CDR2 as SVGAGI. The CDR3 covers 15 residues, taking in both the cysteine and the phenylalanine. Only the CDR3 DNA is retained, 45 bases long and in frame from the first base. V and J are trimmed by 5 bases and 3 bases, and the gene matches miss 7 bases of the junction.

Of note for this clone: Which antigen it targets is not known. No much larger clone exists at a distance of one base, and base qualities are not known.

Study-wide conclusions, independent of this receptor: Larger, independent patient cohorts are needed to validate the response-prediction model that combines TCR metrics and mutation burden.

The chain is made from TRBV6-6 and TRBJ1-5; 7 central nucleotides agree with TRBD1. The sequence was obtained from a human donor with melanoma. The material sequenced was CD8+ T cells sorted from blood (inferred from file names), taken from a patient given nivolumab and ipilimumab in sequence. The sequenced DNA: TGTGCCAGCAGTCTCCGGGACAGAGCCAATCAGCCCCAGCATTTT. Its protein product is CASSLRDRANQPQHF.